Shown below are 21 T cell receptor beta chains from a single sample sequenced in a study of early T cells in non-severe SARS-CoV-2 infection. Each CDR3 protein gets one entry after TCRdb re-called the 5' RACE reads with MiXCR. The sample includes 25,000 to 35,000 distinct CDR3 sequences, around 7% of them seen just once. The sample consisted of whole blood. These receptors originate from an adult who was a healthcare worker with PCR-confirmed SARS-CoV-2 infection or an uninfected control (not recorded which).

This clonotype was observed at least ten times. J is TRBJ1-1 and V is TRBV12-3 or TRBV12-4; possibly TRBD1 for D (5 bases). The CDR3 length is 14 residues. Trimming stripped 3 bases from V and 1 base from J, with 9 bases between. The CDR3 DNA reads as TGTGCCAGCAGTTTGGGACGGACGAACACTGAAGCTTTCTTT. This codes for CASSLGRTNTEAFF.

At least ten counts were recorded for this clonotype. The CDR3 coding sequence is TGTGCCAGCCAAGGACAGCTAAATCAGCCCCAGCATTTT. Translation gives CASQGQLNQPQHF. The chain employs TRBV6-1 and TRBJ1-5, with D perhaps TRBD1 (6 bases). V shed 8 bases and J shed 4 bases, with 12 bases lying between them. The CDR3 length is 13 residues. Germline lookup yields CDR1 MNHNS and CDR2 SASEGT.

This clonotype was seen many times. This chain links TRBV11-2 with TRBJ2-7; 11 bases are shared with TRBD1. The CDR3 spans 14 residues. J gave up 3 bases and V 5 bases, and 3 bases lay outside the gene matches. CDR1 is SGHAT, CDR2 FQNNGV, per germline. CDR3 coding DNA: TGTGCCAGCAGCGGGGACAGGGGGTTCTACGAGCAGTACTTC. Translated: CASSGDRGFYEQYF.

This clonotype was seen many times. The chain uses TRBV7-9 and TRBJ2-1; 11 bases are a match to TRBD2. V trimming: 6 bases; J trimming: 1 base; junction bases outside the gene matches: 14. CDR3 length: 19 amino acids. Germline V gene lookup returns CDR1 SEHNR and CDR2 FQNEAQ (reference sequence). The CDR3 coding sequence is TGTGCCAGCAGGAAGGCCGGGACTAGCGGCCCAAAATCCTACAATGAGCAGTTCTTC. Translated: CASRKAGTSGPKSYNEQFF. Drawing the rest from reference TRBV7-9 and TRBJ2-1, the complete variable domain is DTGVSQNPRHKITKRGQNVTFRCDPISEHNRLYWYRQTLGQGPEFLTYFQNEAQLEKSRLLSDRFSAERPKGSFSTLEIQRTEQGDSAMYLCASRKAGTSGPKSYNEQFFGPGTRLTVL.

This clonotype was picked up many times. The chain links TRBV2 to TRBJ2-7; 11 bases match TRBD1. V lost 7 bases and J lost 5; bases outside the gene matches: 7. CDR1 and CDR2 from the germline V gene are SNHLY and FYNNEI. This CDR3 is 14 amino acids long. The CDR3 sequence: CASNKDRGPNEQYF. The CDR3 DNA is TGTGCCAGCAACAAGGACAGGGGGCCCAACGAGCAGTACTTC.

This clonotype has a count of ten or more. The rearrangement joins TRBV3-1 to TRBJ2-5, with D possibly TRBD2 on 5 matching bases. The CDR3 is 12 amino acids. CDR1 LGHDT and CDR2 YNNKEL come from the germline V gene (reference sequence). CDR3 amino acids: CRRRAPQETQYF. For the CDR3, the DNA is TGTCGACGGCGGGCACCCCAAGAGACCCAGTACTTC.

This clonotype was picked up many times. The J gene is TRBJ2-5, the V gene TRBV4-2; TRBD2 matches at 10 bases. V shed 4 bases, J shed 5 bases, and the junction held 7 bases outside the gene matches. The germline V gene has CDR1 LGHNA and CDR2 YNFKEQ. The CDR3 extends over 15 amino acids. This chain's CDR3 is CASSLSLAGVETQYF. CDR3 bases: TGTGCCAGCAGCCTATCTCTAGCGGGAGTGGAGACCCAGTACTTC.

This clonotype was detected many times. The rearrangement joins TRBV11-2 to TRBJ2-2, with 9 bases fitting TRBD1. The V gene's germline CDR1 is SGHAT and CDR2 FQNNGV. V trimming: 4 bases; J trimming: 6 bases; junction bases outside the gene matches: 12. The CDR3 length is 17 residues. CDR3 in amino acids: CASSSTLPGQGAGELFF. The CDR3 nucleotides are TGTGCCAGCAGCTCAACCCTCCCGGGACAGGGCGCCGGGGAGCTGTTTTTT. The complete variable domain, with remaining parts taken from reference TRBV11-2 and TRBJ2-2, reads EAGVAQSPRYKIIEKRQSVAFWCNPISGHATLYWYQQILGQGPKLLIQFQNNGVVDDSQLPKDRFSAERLKGVDSTLKIQPAKLEDSAVYLCASSSTLPGQGAGELFFGEGSRLTVL.

This clonotype was seen many times. The chain combines TRBV20-1 with TRBJ2-7; D not certain. This CDR3 is built from 13 residues. Looked up from germline, CDR1 is DFQATT and CDR2 is SNEGSKA (reference sequence). The V and J ends lost 3 bases and 1 base respectively, with 10 bases between them. CDR3 protein: CSARGSLSYEQYF. CDR3 coding DNA: TGCAGTGCTAGGGGCTCCCTATCCTACGAGCAGTACTTC.

At least ten counts were recorded for this clonotype. The rearrangement joins TRBV30 to TRBJ1-5, with D perhaps matching TRBD1 (6 bases). Germline V gene sequence: CDR1 GTSNPN, CDR2 SVGIG (reference sequence). The CDR3 totals 14 residues. V was pared by 2 bases and J by 5 bases, with 13 bases between. CDR3 residues: CAWSPPGEDQPQHF. The DNA for the CDR3 is TGTGCCTGGAGTCCTCCAGGGGAAGATCAGCCCCAGCATTTT.

This chain links TRBV20-1 with TRBJ2-7; D may be TRBD2 (6 bases). This CDR3 is 13 amino acids long. Germline V gene sequence: CDR1 DFQATT, CDR2 SNEGSKA (reference sequence). Between the trimmed V and J ends, which lost 4 bases and 1 base, there was a span of 11 bases. CDR3 sequence reads: CSAIRETSYEQYF. CDR3 in DNA: TGCAGTGCTATCCGGGAGACGTCCTACGAGCAGTACTTC.

This clonotype occurred many times. The chain has TRBV7-9 and TRBJ2-5; D uncertain. Per germline, CDR1 SEHNR and CDR2 FQNEAQ (reference sequence). V was trimmed by 5 bases and J by 2 bases, leaving 12 bases between them. This CDR3 comprises 14 residues. Here the CDR3 reads CASSQAALQETQYF. DNA for the CDR3: TGTGCCAGCAGCCAGGCCGCCTTACAAGAGACCCAGTACTTC.

This clonotype was recorded a few times. The chain couples TRBV7-2 to TRBJ2-7, with D possibly being TRBD2 (7 bases). CDR3 length: 14 amino acids. The V end was cut by 7 bases, the J end by 7 bases, with 20 bases between. Germline assignment: CDR1 SGHTA and CDR2 FQGNSA. CDR3 in amino acids: CASTPWGGAGEQYF. In nucleotides, the CDR3 is TGTGCCAGCACCCCTTGGGGGGGGGCAGGGGAGCAGTACTTC.

The chain combines TRBV20-1 with TRBJ1-5; 10 bases line up with TRBD1. V gave up 2 bases and J gave up 6 bases; unmatched junction bases: 10. The CDR3 length is 16 residues. Per the germline V gene, CDR1 is DFQATT and CDR2 is SNEGSKA (reference sequence). CDR3 DNA: TGCAGTGCTAGATCCCCCGGACAGGGGGAATCTCAGCCCCAGCATTTT. It translates to CSARSPGQGESQPQHF.

This clonotype was detected a few times. The chain has TRBV14 and TRBJ2-7, with 8 bases fitting TRBD1. With V trimmed by 4 bases and J by 3 bases, 5 bases remained unmatched. The CDR3 length is 14 residues. Germline assignment: CDR1 SGHDN and CDR2 FVKESK. The CDR3 DNA sequence: TGTGCCAGCAGCCTCGGGACAGGTATCTACGAGCAGTACTTC. It is translated as CASSLGTGIYEQYF.

The chain is built from TRBV27 and TRBJ2-5; D not certain. CDR3 length equals 14 residues. From germline, CDR1 is MNHEY and CDR2 SMNVEV (reference sequence). Trimming pared 2 bases from V and 2 bases from J, leaving 9 bases between. The CDR3 region has the DNA TGTGCCAGCAGTTTAAGGGCCTATCAAGAGACCCAGTACTTC. This translates into CASSLRAYQETQYF.

This clonotype was counted many times. This CDR3 is CASSFSGGAQNEQFF. The DNA of the CDR3 is TGTGCCAGCAGCTTCAGCGGGGGGGCCCAAAATGAGCAGTTCTTC. The chain couples TRBV7-2 to TRBJ2-1; 10 bases fit TRBD2. J was trimmed by 7 bases and V by 3 bases; bases with no gene match: 6. The germline V gene has CDR1 SGHTA and CDR2 FQGNSA. The CDR3 loop spans 15 amino acids.

This clonotype was observed at least ten times. The rearrangement uses TRBV6-6 and TRBJ1-2, with TRBD1 matching 8 bases. V was clipped by 5 bases and J by 5 bases; unmatched bases: 10. Germline lookup yields CDR1 MNHNY and CDR2 SVGAGI (reference sequence). This CDR3 region has 15 residues. The CDR3 nucleotides read TGTGCCAGCAGTGAGACAGGGGCCCTCTCATATGGCTACACCTTC. Protein product: CASSETGALSYGYTF.

At least ten counts were recorded for this clonotype. This chain uses TRBV20-1 with TRBJ2-7; D remains unclear. V lost 3 bases and J 6 bases, leaving 18 bases between the germline ends. Germline loops: CDR1 DFQATT, CDR2 SNEGSKA (reference sequence). The CDR3 contains 14 residues. The CDR3 sequence: CSARSATEHGEQYF. The CDR3 bases are TGCAGTGCTAGGAGCGCCACGGAACACGGCGAGCAGTACTTC.

V and J are TRBV7-6 and TRBJ1-2, with TRBD1 identical over 9 bases. The germline gives CDR1 SGHVS, CDR2 FNYEAQ. This CDR3 has 15 residues. Trimming cost V 3 bases and J 4 bases; bases outside gene matches: 6. The CDR3 region is CASSLTGTGIYGYTF. The CDR3 DNA reads as TGTGCCAGCAGCTTGACCGGGACAGGGATCTATGGCTACACCTTC. Filled out from reference TRBV7-6 and TRBJ1-2, the complete variable domain reads GAGVSQSPRYKVTKRGQDVALRCDPISGHVSLYWYRQALGQGPEFLTYFNYEAQQDKSGLPNDRFSAERPEGSISTLTIQRTEQRDSAMYRCASSLTGTGIYGYTFGSGTRLTVV.

The CDR3: CASSETMGRIDTQYF. In nucleotides, the CDR3 is TGTGCCAGCAGCGAGACTATGGGGCGGATAGATACGCAGTATTTT. This rearrangement joins TRBV6-1 to TRBJ2-3, with D perhaps assigned TRBD1 or TRBD2 (5 bases each). CDR3 length: 15 amino acids. Germline CDR1 is MNHNS and CDR2 is SASEGT. Trimming shortened V by 6 bases and J by 5 bases, and 18 bases separated the two germline ends.